The sequence of this T cell receptor beta chain was determined in a study of blood T cell repertoires in COVID-19. At the level of the study: In each case, the material was cDNA or gDNA derived from T cells, B-cell-depleted T cells, or PBMCs.

Seattle's enrolled individuals joined amid active infection and were then monitored longitudinally. Original processing notes: Quantification of nucleated cells was approximated via reference gene primer amplification. Clones were sequenced by immunoSEQ multiplex PCR, and TCRdb holds only the in-frame ones, with some missing. The V and J calls and the clone size are those of that table, but D and trimming were determined from the DNA. The profile shows 150,000 to 190,000 clones, about 85% of them singletons. This clone came up once. In germline, CDR1 is MNHNS, CDR2 SASEGT. V gave up 1 base and J gave up 0 bases; unmatched junction bases: 0. This CDR3 contains 14 residues.

The genes are TRBV6-1 and TRBJ2-7; TRBD1 matches at 7 bases. This receptor was taken from a woman between 55 and 75 years old with COVID-19, enrolled during active disease. The sample was peripheral blood. This CDR3 reads CASSEGDSSYEQYV. In nucleotides, the CDR3 is TGTGCCAGCAGTGAAGGGGACAGCTCCTACGAGCAGTACGTC.